Presented here are 8 T cell receptor beta chains from one specimen sequenced in a study of T cells after yellow fever vaccination. TCRdb redid the calling of the 5' RACE reads with MiXCR, one entry per CDR3 protein. The sample has some 250,000 distinct CDR3 sequences, 3.6% seen once. The source material was PBMCs, sampled 15 days after the yellow fever booster vaccination. The receptors here all came from a young man who received the YFV17D yellow fever vaccine.

This clonotype was counted many times. The chain uses TRBV7-2 and TRBJ1-6; maybe TRBD1 (5 bases). V was cut by 8 bases and J by 7 bases, with 9 bases left in between. The CDR3 consists of 12 residues. The germline V gene has CDR1 SGHTA and CDR2 FQGNSA. The CDR3 DNA follows: TGTGCCAGCCGGGAGGGGAATTCACCCCTCCACTTT. Translated, it gives CASREGNSPLHF.

This clonotype was detected many times. The chain has TRBV7-2 and TRBJ1-1; the D is unclear. This CDR3 region has 13 residues. Per germline, CDR1 SGHTA and CDR2 FQGNSA. Deletions cut 1 base from V and 6 bases from J, with 9 bases between. Here the CDR3 reads CASSLDLFSEAFF. CDR3 bases: TGTGCCAGCAGCTTAGACCTGTTCTCTGAAGCTTTCTTT.

This clonotype was seen many times. This chain joins TRBV12-3 or TRBV12-4 and TRBJ2-1, with D hard to call. The V and J ends lost 0 bases and 9 bases respectively, with 6 bases between them. CDR3 length equals 12 residues. The CDR3 DNA reads as TGTGCCAGCAGTTTAGCGGTGGTTGAGCAGTTCTTC. It translates to CASSLAVVEQFF.

Ten or more counts support this clonotype. The CDR3 region has the DNA TGTGCCAGCAGCTTAGGGACAAGTACTGGAAACACCATATATTTT. It is translated as CASSLGTSTGNTIYF. This rearrangement joins TRBV7-9 to TRBJ1-3; a possible D gene is TRBD1 (5 bases). Trimming took 1 base from V and 2 from J, leaving 9 bases between them. This CDR3 region has 15 residues. CDR1 is SEHNR, CDR2 FQNEAQ, per germline (reference sequence).

This clonotype was seen ten or more times. V is TRBV29-1 and J is TRBJ2-1, with TRBD2 identical over 12 bases. This CDR3 comprises 13 residues. CDR1 SQVTM and CDR2 ANQGSEA come from the germline V gene. V lost 4 bases, J lost 6 bases, and 1 base stayed unmatched. The CDR3 coding sequence is TGCAGCGTTGTACTAGCGGGGGGCAATGAGCAGTTCTTC. It translates to CSVVLAGGNEQFF.

This clonotype was seen many times. This chain connects TRBV10-3 to TRBJ2-2; 8 bases align to TRBD2. Germline CDR1 is ENHRY and CDR2 is SYGVKD. There are 15 residues in the CDR3. Trimming at V came to 11 bases and at J to 4 bases, leaving 12 bases not matched to a gene. The CDR3 sequence is CASWSGGPITGELFF. In nucleotides, the CDR3 is TGTGCCTCATGGAGCGGGGGCCCAATCACCGGGGAGCTGTTTTTT.

There are many counts of this clonotype. DNA of the CDR3: TGCAGTGCGGAACCTGCGTTCACGCAGTATTTT. Amino acids: CSAEPAFTQYF. The chain is built from TRBV20-1 and TRBJ2-3; D call uncertain. V lost 6 bases and J 9 bases, leaving 13 bases between the germline ends. Germline loops: CDR1 DFQATT, CDR2 SNEGSKA (reference sequence). The CDR3 extends over 11 amino acids.

This clonotype was counted many times. The chain couples TRBV18 to TRBJ1-1, with a possible D match to TRBD1 (5 bases). The CDR3 spans 15 residues. V lost 6 bases to trimming and J lost 5 bases, with 19 bases between them. From germline, CDR1 is KGHSH and CDR2 LQKENI. CDR3 sequence (DNA): TGTGCCAGCTCCCTAACCGGGGCCGGGAGGACTGAAGCTTTCTTT. Residues: CASSLTGAGRTEAFF. The full variable domain, completed using reference TRBV18 and TRBJ1-1, is NAGVMQNPRHLVRRRGQEARLRCSPMKGHSHVYWYRQLPEEGLKFMVYLQKENIIDESGMPKERFSAEFPKEGPSILRIQQVVRGDSAAYFCASSLTGAGRTEAFFGQGTRLTVV.